This T cell receptor beta chain is drawn from a study of CD8 T cells in ankylosing spondylitis. CDR3 length: 11 residues. V lost 1 base to trimming and J lost 8 bases, with 8 bases between them. Germline V gene lookup returns CDR1 DFQATT and CDR2 SNEGSKA (reference sequence). Molecular-barcoded quantitative 5'-RACE produced these TCR beta libraries. From the 5' RACE reads, TCRdb called clonotypes with MiXCR, one entry per CDR3 protein. The profile shows 300,000 to 350,000 distinct CDR3 sequences, about 9.9% of them singletons. V usage is TRBV20-1 and J usage is TRBJ1-2; D is ambiguous. The TCR sequence derives from a female donor with ankylosing spondylitis or in good health (not recorded which). The sequenced sample was blood, either unsorted or a sorted T cell fraction (not recorded which). This chain's CDR3 is CSARADGGYTF. The CDR3 DNA reads TGCAGTGCTAGAGCCGATGGGGGCTACACCTTC.